The sequence of this TCR beta chain was determined in a study of T cells after yellow fever vaccination. The J segment lost 5 bases and the V segment lost 2 bases, leaving 7 bases of the junction unmatched. The germline CDR1 and CDR2 sequences are SGDLS and YYNGEE. The CDR3 consists of 15 residues. This clonotype has more than one count but fewer than ten. Its antigen remains unidentified. Study-level findings and limits: It was a weaker secondary response, yet one that peaked faster, at day 5 versus 15.

The 5'RACE template-switching step produced TCR cDNA and added a universal primer site and UMIs. TCRdb re-called the 5' RACE reads with MiXCR, one entry per CDR3 protein. The sample lists 250,000 to 400,000 distinct CDR3 sequences; over 4% were seen once. The source of this sequence is a man younger than 35 who received the YFV17D yellow fever vaccine. The chain has TRBV9 and TRBJ2-3; 8 nucleotides line up with TRBD1. Sequencing used PBMCs, obtained 5 days after the yellow fever booster vaccination. This CDR3 reads CASSVWTGPQDTQYF. DNA of the CDR3: TGTGCCAGCAGCGTCTGGACAGGGCCCCAAGATACGCAGTATTTT.